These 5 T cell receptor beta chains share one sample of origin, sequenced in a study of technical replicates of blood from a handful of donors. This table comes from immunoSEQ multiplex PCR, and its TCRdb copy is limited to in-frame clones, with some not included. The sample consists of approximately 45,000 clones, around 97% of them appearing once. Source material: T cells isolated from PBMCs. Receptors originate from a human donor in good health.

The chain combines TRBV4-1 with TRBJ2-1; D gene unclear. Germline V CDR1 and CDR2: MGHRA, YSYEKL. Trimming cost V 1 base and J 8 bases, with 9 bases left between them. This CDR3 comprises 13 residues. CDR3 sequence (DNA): TGCGCCAGCAGCCAAGGGCCCCATGATGAGCAGTTCTTC. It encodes CASSQGPHDEQFF.

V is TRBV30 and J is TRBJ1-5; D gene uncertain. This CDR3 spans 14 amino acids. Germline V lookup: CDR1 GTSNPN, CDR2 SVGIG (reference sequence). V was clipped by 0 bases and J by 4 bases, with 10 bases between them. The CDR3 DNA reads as TGTGCCTGGAGTGTTCTGGCGGAAAATCAGCCCCAGCATTTT. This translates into CAWSVLAENQPQHF.

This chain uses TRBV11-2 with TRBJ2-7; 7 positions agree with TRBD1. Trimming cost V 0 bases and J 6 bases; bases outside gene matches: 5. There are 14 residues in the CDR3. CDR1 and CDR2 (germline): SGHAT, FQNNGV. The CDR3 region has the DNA TGTGCCAGCAGCTTAGATCGGGCAGGGGGCGAGCAGTACTTC. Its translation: CASSLDRAGGEQYF.

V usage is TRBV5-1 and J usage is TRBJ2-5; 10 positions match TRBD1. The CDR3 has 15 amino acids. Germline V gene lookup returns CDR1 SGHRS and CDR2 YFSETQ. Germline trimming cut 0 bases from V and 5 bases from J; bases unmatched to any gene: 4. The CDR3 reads CASSLGTGGGETQYF. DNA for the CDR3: TGCGCCAGCAGCTTGGGGACAGGGGGGGGCGAGACCCAGTACTTC.

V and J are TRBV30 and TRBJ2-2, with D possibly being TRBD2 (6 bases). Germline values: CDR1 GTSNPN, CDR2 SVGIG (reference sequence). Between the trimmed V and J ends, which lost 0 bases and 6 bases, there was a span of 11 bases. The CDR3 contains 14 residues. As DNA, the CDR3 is TGTGCCTGGAGTGTGGGGGGACTTGCCGGGGAGCTGTTTTTT. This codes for CAWSVGGLAGELFF. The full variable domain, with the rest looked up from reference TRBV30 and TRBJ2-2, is SQTIHQWPATLVQPVGSPLSLECTVEGTSNPNLYWYRQAAGRGLQLLFYSVGIGQISSEVPQNLSASRPQDRQFILSSKKLLLSDSGFYLCAWSVGGLAGELFFGEGSRLTVL.